This T cell receptor beta chain derives from a study of human T cells and chemical hapten exposure. Details on this clonotype: Its antigen is unknown.

Via MiXCR, TCRdb re-called the RACE reads, giving one row per CDR3 protein. The table lists around 69,000 distinct CDR3 sequences, 7.5% to 9.5% of them singletons. Trimming left V 3 bases short and J 6 bases short, with 17 bases between. CDR3 size: 15 residues. Germline V gene lookup returns CDR1 KGHSH and CDR2 LQKENI. Time point reported: patch test 2, 6 weeks after DPC sensitization. The treatment denotes: therapeutic diphenylcyclopropenone sensitization with weekly scalp DPC. Study results and limitations: Significantly more large CDR3 similarity clusters were formed by expanded TCRs than by controls. The study found that DPC sensitization did not change TCRs above 1 in 1000 frequency.

This receptor was obtained from a woman aged 45-60 years with alopecia areata. Some clones in this sample may be carry-over from other donors' samples. The J gene is TRBJ1-1, the V gene TRBV18, with D tentatively TRBD1 (5 bases). This specimen consisted of whole blood, obtained in connection with sensitization to the hapten diphenylcyclopropenone (DPC). CDR3 in amino acids: CASSPPRGGTSEAFF. The CDR3 nucleotides read TGTGCCAGCTCACCCCCGCGGGGGGGGACGTCTGAAGCTTTCTTT.